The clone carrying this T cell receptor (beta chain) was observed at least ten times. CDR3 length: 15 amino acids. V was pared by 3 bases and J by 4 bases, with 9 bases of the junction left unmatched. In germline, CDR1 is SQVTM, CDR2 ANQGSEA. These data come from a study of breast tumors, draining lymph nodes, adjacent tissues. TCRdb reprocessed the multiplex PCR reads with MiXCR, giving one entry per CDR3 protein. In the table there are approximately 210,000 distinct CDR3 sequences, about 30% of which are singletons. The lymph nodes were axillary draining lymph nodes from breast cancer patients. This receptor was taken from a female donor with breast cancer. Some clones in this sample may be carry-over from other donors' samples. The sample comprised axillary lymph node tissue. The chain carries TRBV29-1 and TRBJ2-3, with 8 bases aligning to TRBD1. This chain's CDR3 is CSVDGTGFSADTQYF. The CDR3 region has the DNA TGCAGCGTTGATGGGACAGGATTTAGCGCAGATACGCAGTATTTT.